Below are 32 T cell receptor beta chains sequenced from a single sample in a study of OX40 agonist ivuxolimab in advanced cancers. TCRdb's table, derived via immunoSEQ multiplex PCR, lists solely in-frame clones and lacks some. The sample has tens of thousands of clones, approximately 90% seen once. The material sequenced was CD4+ or CD8+ T cells sorted from blood, taken in a trial of the OX40 agonist ivuxolimab. These receptors all stem from an adult with an advanced solid tumor such as melanoma, head and neck, liver or kidney cancer.

The rearrangement links TRBV29-1 to TRBJ1-3; D unresolved. The CDR3 spans 13 residues. Looked up from germline, CDR1 is SQVTM and CDR2 is ANQGSEA. The ends were cut back, 1 base at V and 8 bases at J, with 12 bases in the middle. CDR3 coding DNA: TGCAGCGTTGAAGTTGGCCGCGGGGACACCATATATTTT. Its translation is CSVEVGRGDTIYF. Complete variable domain (other parts from reference TRBV29-1 and TRBJ1-3): SAVISQKPSRDICQRGTSLTIQCQVDSQVTMMFWYRQQPGQSLTLIATANQGSEATYESGFVIDKFPISRPNLTFSTLTVSNMSPEDSSIYLCSVEVGRGDTIYFGEGSWLTVV.

The V gene is TRBV19, the J gene TRBJ1-5, with D unresolved. The CDR3 spans 13 residues. V lost 3 bases, J lost 4 bases, and 7 bases lay in between. The germline CDR1 and CDR2 sequences are LNHDA and SQIVND (reference sequence). Here the CDR3 reads CASSIARNQPQHF. The CDR3 DNA is TGTGCCAGTAGTATTGCCAGGAATCAGCCCCAGCATTTT.

The V and J genes are TRBV11-2 and TRBJ1-5; D uncertain. This CDR3 comprises 13 residues. The V end lost 5 bases, the J end lost 3 bases, and 8 bases lay between the germline ends. Looked up from germline, CDR1 is SGHAT and CDR2 is FQNNGV. DNA for the CDR3: TGTGCCAGCAGCCAGGACCTCAATCAGCCCCAGCATTTT. It is translated as CASSQDLNQPQHF.

The rearrangement links TRBV2 to TRBJ2-3; 8 nucleotides line up with TRBD1. Trimming removed 6 bases from V and 5 bases from J; junction bases left unmatched: 1. Germline V gene lookup returns CDR1 SNHLY and CDR2 FYNNEI. CDR3 size: 12 residues. The CDR3 DNA is TGTGCCAGCAGAGACAGGGGAGATACGCAGTATTTT. It specifies CASRDRGDTQYF. Variable domain in full (rest from reference TRBV2 and TRBJ2-3): EPEVTQTPSHQVTQMGQEVILRCVPISNHLYFYWYRQILGQKVEFLVSFYNNEISEKSEIFDDQFSVERPDGSNFTLKIRSTKLEDSAMYFCASRDRGDTQYFGPGTRLTVL.

The chain is built from TRBV6-5 and TRBJ1-1, with D uncertain. Germline CDR1 is MNHEY and CDR2 is SVGAGI. The CDR3 is 14 residues long. The germline V and J ends were trimmed by 7 bases and 4 bases, with 16 bases remaining between them. CDR3 sequence (DNA): TGTGCCAGCAATGGTTTGAAGAAGAGCACTGAAGCTTTCTTT. Translated: CASNGLKKSTEAFF.

This chain joins TRBV5-1 and TRBJ2-7, with a weak D call TRBD1 (6 bases). The germline V gene encodes CDR1 SGHRS and CDR2 YFSETQ. V lost 5 bases and J 0 bases, leaving 15 bases between the germline ends. This CDR3 has 15 residues. The CDR3 region has the DNA TGCGCCAGCAGTCTTCCCCGGGACACCTCCTACGAGCAGTACTTC. Residues: CASSLPRDTSYEQYF.

This chain connects TRBV19 to TRBJ2-3; D is perhaps TRBD1 or TRBD2 (5 bases each). CDR1 and CDR2 from the germline V gene are LNHDA and SQIVND (reference sequence). The V gene lost 9 bases and the J gene lost 4 bases, with 23 bases spanning the gap. The CDR3 is 16 residues long. DNA for the CDR3: TGTGCCAGCCGAACCTCGGGGCTGCAGTTCCCAGATACGCAGTATTTT. This encodes CASRTSGLQFPDTQYF.

This chain links TRBV6-1 with TRBJ2-5; D is undetermined. With 1 base removed from V and 5 bases from J, the gap between germline ends came to 14 bases. The V gene's germline CDR1 is MNHNS and CDR2 SASEGT. This CDR3 contains 15 residues. CDR3 sequence (DNA): TGTGCCAGCAGTGAAGAGGCCGGGTTCGGTGAGACCCAGTACTTC. Its translation is CASSEEAGFGETQYF.

The genes are TRBV11-2 and TRBJ1-2, with D possibly TRBD1 on 5 matching bases. From germline, CDR1 is SGHAT and CDR2 FQNNGV. The CDR3 length is 13 residues. V was cut by 5 bases and J by 6 bases, with 13 bases left in between. The CDR3 here is CASSRDLGNGYTF. CDR3 bases: TGTGCCAGCAGCCGGGACCTCGGTAATGGCTACACCTTC.

The V and J genes are TRBV4-2 and TRBJ1-1; D may be TRBD1 (5 bases). The CDR3 length is 16 residues. Per germline, CDR1 LGHNA and CDR2 YNFKEQ. The ends were cut back, 2 bases at V and 1 base at J, with 14 bases in the middle. The CDR3 loop reads CASSQPFGGGNTEAFF. The CDR3 nucleotides are TGTGCCAGCAGCCAACCTTTTGGGGGGGGGAACACTGAAGCTTTCTTT.

Only one count was recorded for this clone. The chain is built from TRBV4-1 and TRBJ2-7; 8 positions agree with TRBD2. V lost 4 bases and J lost 5; bases outside the gene matches: 13. Per the germline V gene, CDR1 is MGHRA and CDR2 is YSYEKL. The CDR3 runs 16 residues. The CDR3 bases are TGCGCCAGCAGCCCCCTAGGGTCGGGAGGGAACCACGAGCAGTACTTC. Translation gives CASSPLGSGGNHEQYF.

This clone was seen a handful of times. V gene TRBV9 combines with J gene TRBJ1-1; TRBD1 might be the D (5 bases). CDR1 and CDR2 (germline): SGDLS, YYNGEE. The V gene lost 0 bases and the J gene lost 6 bases, with 6 bases spanning the gap. CDR3 length: 12 residues. The CDR3 DNA is TGTGCCAGCAGCGTAGGGGGGGCTGAAGCTTTCTTT. As protein: CASSVGGAEAFF.

The rearrangement uses TRBV7-2 and TRBJ2-2, with D possibly TRBD2 on 7 matching bases. V dropped 6 bases and J dropped 5 bases, with 22 bases sitting between them. The germline CDR1 and CDR2 sequences are SGHTA and FQGNSA. This CDR3 spans 17 amino acids. CDR3 loop: CASSSRGGAGWTGELFF. The CDR3 bases are TGTGCCAGCAGTTCTCGTGGGGGGGCCGGTTGGACCGGGGAGCTGTTTTTT.

The rearrangement links TRBV19 to TRBJ1-1; D call uncertain. The V and J ends lost 7 bases and 1 base respectively, with 13 bases between them. This CDR3 is built from 14 residues. In germline, CDR1 is LNHDA, CDR2 SQIVND (reference sequence). The CDR3 region has the DNA TGTGCCAGTATGGGAAGGCGGTGGAACACTGAAGCTTTCTTT. This codes for CASMGRRWNTEAFF. Full variable domain (outside the CDR3, taken from reference TRBV19 and TRBJ1-1): DGGITQSPKYLFRKEGQNVTLSCEQNLNHDAMYWYRQDPGQGLRLIYYSQIVNDFQKGDIAEGYSVSREKKESFPLTVTSAQKNPTAFYLCASMGRRWNTEAFFGQGTRLTVV.

The chain links TRBV5-1 to TRBJ2-5; D gene unclear. The CDR3 has 14 residues. The germline V and J ends were trimmed by 0 bases and 5 bases, with 11 bases remaining between them. The V gene's germline CDR1 is SGHRS and CDR2 YFSETQ. CDR3 amino acids: CASSLGTIGETQYF. CDR3 coding DNA: TGCGCCAGCAGCTTGGGCACTATTGGGGAGACCCAGTACTTC.

This clone was detected a few times. The chain uses TRBV10-1 and TRBJ1-1, with 8 bases fitting TRBD1. Germline assignment: CDR1 WNHNN and CDR2 SYGVQD (reference sequence). The V and J ends lost 5 bases and 5 bases, in that order; junction bases with no gene match: 10. There are 15 residues in the CDR3. The CDR3 DNA is TGCGCCAGCAGTACGGCCAGACAGGGGCTAACTGAAGCTTTCTTT. It translates to CASSTARQGLTEAFF.

The CDR3 sequence is CAVKLGLGETYNEQFF. CDR3 DNA sequence: TGTGCCGTAAAGTTGGGGCTTGGGGAAACCTACAATGAGCAGTTCTTC. The rearrangement joins TRBV5-4 to TRBJ2-1; D is possibly TRBD1 (5 bases). The CDR3 extends over 16 amino acids. Deletions cut 10 bases from V and 2 bases from J, with 22 bases between. Germline CDR1 and CDR2: SGHNT and YYREEE (reference sequence).

J is TRBJ2-3 and V is TRBV7-2, with D tentatively TRBD1 (6 bases). CDR3 length equals 15 residues. Germline V gene data show CDR1 as SGHTA and CDR2 as FQGNSA. The ends were cut back, 6 bases at V and 0 bases at J, with 13 bases in the middle. The CDR3 region has the DNA TGTGCCAGCAGAAAATATCAGGGGAGCACAGATACGCAGTATTTT. Protein product: CASRKYQGSTDTQYF.

The chain combines TRBV7-9 with TRBJ2-7, with no clear D. The CDR3 has 13 amino acids. Germline V gene sequence: CDR1 SEHNR, CDR2 FQNEAQ (reference sequence). Trimming took 2 bases from V and 2 from J, leaving 7 bases between them. The CDR3 DNA is TGTGCCAGCAGCTTACAATCCGCCTACGAGCAGTACTTC. This codes for CASSLQSAYEQYF.

V usage is TRBV29-1 and J usage is TRBJ2-1; D is ambiguous. Germline lookup yields CDR1 SQVTM and CDR2 ANQGSEA. This CDR3 has 12 amino acids. The CDR3 nucleotides are TGCAGTGGTCGGTTGGTGGTAAATGAGCAGTTCTTC. It is translated as CSGRLVVNEQFF.

This chain connects TRBV13 to TRBJ2-3, with TRBD2 as a possible D gene (6 bases). The CDR3 is 16 amino acids. The germline CDR1 and CDR2 sequences are PRHDT and FYEKMQ (reference sequence). V was pared by 1 base and J by 2 bases, with 13 bases between. CDR3 nucleotides: TGTGCCAGCAGCTTAGTAGTGGGGGGACTCACAGATACGCAGTATTTT. It translates to CASSLVVGGLTDTQYF.

The chain joins TRBV11-3 to TRBJ2-1; D uncertain. Per the germline V gene, CDR1 is SGHNT and CDR2 is YENEEA. The CDR3 is 13 amino acids. Trimming left V 5 bases short and J 7 bases short, with 12 bases between. The CDR3 nucleotides are TGTGCCAGCAGCCAAAAACAGCGAAATGAGCAGTTCTTC. Encoded protein: CASSQKQRNEQFF. Complete variable domain (other parts from reference TRBV11-3 and TRBJ2-1): EAGVVQSPRYKIIEKKQPVAFWCNPISGHNTLYWYLQNLGQGPELLIRYENEEAVDDSQLPKDRFSAERLKGVDSTLKIQPAELGDSAVYLCASSQKQRNEQFFGPGTRLTVL.

The rearrangement joins TRBV11-1 to TRBJ2-7; a weak D match, TRBD1 (5 bases). This CDR3 has 14 residues. Trimming removed 3 bases at V and 6 bases at J, with 15 bases between. Per germline, CDR1 SGHAT and CDR2 FQDESV (reference sequence). The DNA for the CDR3 is TGTGCCAGCAGCTTCACAACAGGTTCTTCCGAGCAGTACTTC. It specifies CASSFTTGSSEQYF. Using reference TRBV11-1 and TRBJ2-7 for the parts outside the CDR3, the full variable domain is EAEVAQSPRYKITEKSQAVAFWCDPISGHATLYWYRQILGQGPELLVQFQDESVVDDSQLPKDRFSAERLKGVDSTLKIQPAELGDSAMYLCASSFTTGSSEQYFGPGTRLTVT.

The genes are TRBV6-1 and TRBJ2-5, with 7 bases matching TRBD2. The CDR3 loop spans 13 amino acids. Per germline, CDR1 MNHNS and CDR2 SASEGT. The V gene end was trimmed by 6 bases and the J gene end by 5 bases; junction bases not matched to a gene: 6. CDR3 residues: CASSGTTLETQYF. The CDR3 coding sequence is TGTGCCAGCAGCGGGACTACCTTGGAGACCCAGTACTTC.

The rearrangement links TRBV29-1 to TRBJ1-4; TRBD1 matches at 9 bases. CDR3 size: 13 residues. CDR1 is SQVTM, CDR2 ANQGSEA, per germline. V dropped 6 bases and J dropped 7; count of bases not matched to a gene: 6. The DNA of the CDR3 is TGCAGCGTCGAGGACAGGGGAAGTGAAAAACTGTTTTTT. It encodes CSVEDRGSEKLFF.

This chain connects TRBV7-2 to TRBJ1-1; a possible D gene is TRBD1 (6 bases). Germline lookup yields CDR1 SGHTA and CDR2 FQGNSA. This CDR3 has 14 residues. Trimming removed 5 bases at V and 1 base at J, with 11 bases between. The CDR3 loop is CASSLIRGNTEAFF. The CDR3, as DNA: TGTGCCAGCAGCCTAATCAGGGGGAACACTGAAGCTTTCTTT.

On this clone itself: Lacking the conserved final phenylalanine or tryptophan, this CDR3 likely reflects a read error. V gene TRBV2 combines with J gene TRBJ1-6; 7 bases match TRBD1. The CDR3 runs to 14 residues. V dropped 8 bases and J dropped 2; count of bases not matched to a gene: 3. The germline gives CDR1 SNHLY, CDR2 FYNNEI. DNA for the CDR3: TGTGCCAGCCGACAGGGCACCTATAATTCACCCCTCCACCTT. It is translated as CASRQGTYNSPLHL.

This clone appeared once. The chain combines TRBV15 with TRBJ2-3; 7 bases map to TRBD1. In germline, CDR1 is LNHNV, CDR2 YYDKDF (reference sequence). The V gene end was trimmed by 4 bases and the J gene end by 3 bases; junction bases not matched to a gene: 13. This CDR3 has 17 residues. The CDR3 reads CATSTGVTGTMTDTQYF. As DNA, the CDR3 is TGTGCCACCAGCACCGGGGTGACAGGGACAATGACAGATACGCAGTATTTT.

The V call is TRBV25-1, the J call TRBJ2-3, with D possibly TRBD1 on 6 matching bases. The CDR3 length is 14 residues. Deletions cut 4 bases from V and 1 base from J, with 9 bases between. The germline CDR1 and CDR2 sequences are MGHDK and SYGVNS. The CDR3 reads CASSGRTGTDTQYF. CDR3 DNA: TGTGCCAGCAGTGGCAGGACAGGCACAGATACGCAGTATTTT.

The rearrangement uses TRBV18 and TRBJ2-7; D gene ambiguous. Trimming took 4 bases from V and 2 from J, leaving 15 bases between them. CDR1 is KGHSH and CDR2 is LQKENI in the germline V gene. The CDR3 loop spans 15 amino acids. As DNA, the CDR3 is TGTGCCAGCTCACTCTCAGGCGAAGTCACCTACGAGCAGTACTTC. This codes for CASSLSGEVTYEQYF.

The chain is built from TRBV6-5 and TRBJ2-7; D perhaps matches TRBD2 (6 bases). The CDR3 runs to 13 residues. Per germline, CDR1 MNHEY and CDR2 SVGAGI. Trimming left V 6 bases short and J 4 bases short, with 13 bases between. DNA for the CDR3: TGTGCCAGCAGCAGACTAGGTTTGTACGAGCAGTACTTC. It yields the protein CASSRLGLYEQYF.

This sequence joins TRBV7-3 and TRBJ2-2; perhaps D is TRBD1 or TRBD2 (5 bases each). The V end lost 2 bases, the J end lost 2 bases, and 12 bases lay between the germline ends. Germline CDR1 is SGHTA and CDR2 is FQGTGA. The CDR3 sequence is 16 residues long. Here the CDR3 DNA reads TGTGCCAGCAGCTTACAACGGGACCCAAACACCGGGGAGCTGTTTTTT. It yields the protein CASSLQRDPNTGELFF.